The following is a TCR beta chain sequence with its context. Antigen: not known. TCRdb ran MiXCR on the 5' RACE reads and lists one entry per CDR3 protein. The sample has around 1.7 million distinct CDR3 sequences, about 30% seen once. CDR1 DFQATT and CDR2 SNEGSKA come from the germline V gene (reference sequence). This CDR3 region has 15 residues. Trimming pared 1 base from V and 2 bases from J, leaving 12 bases between. The data originate from a study of identical twins. Broader study findings: Models underestimated how often monozygotic twins shared out-of-frame TCR alpha. The study found excess low generation probability among twin-shared out-of-frame alpha sequences. The study based its conclusions on cross-sectional statistical analysis and did not follow the same donors.

V is TRBV20-1 and J is TRBJ2-1; TRBD2 is a possible D gene (6 bases). The sequence derives from a newborn girl in good health. The sample was cord blood. DNA for the CDR3: TGCAGTGCTAGAGGCGGGGATCTTCCCTACAATGAGCAGTTCTTC. This encodes CSARGGDLPYNEQFF.